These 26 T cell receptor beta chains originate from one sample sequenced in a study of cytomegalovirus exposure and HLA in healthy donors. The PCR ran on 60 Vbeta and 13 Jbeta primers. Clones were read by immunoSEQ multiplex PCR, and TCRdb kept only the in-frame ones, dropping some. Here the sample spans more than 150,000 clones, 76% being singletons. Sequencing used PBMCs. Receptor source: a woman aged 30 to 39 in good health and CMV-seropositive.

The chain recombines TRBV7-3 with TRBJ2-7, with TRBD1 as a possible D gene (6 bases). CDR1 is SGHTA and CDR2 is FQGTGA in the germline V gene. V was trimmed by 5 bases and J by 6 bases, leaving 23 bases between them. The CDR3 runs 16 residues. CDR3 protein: CASSPQGPELPSEQYF. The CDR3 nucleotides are TGTGCCAGCAGCCCACAGGGTCCAGAGCTGCCCTCCGAGCAGTACTTC.

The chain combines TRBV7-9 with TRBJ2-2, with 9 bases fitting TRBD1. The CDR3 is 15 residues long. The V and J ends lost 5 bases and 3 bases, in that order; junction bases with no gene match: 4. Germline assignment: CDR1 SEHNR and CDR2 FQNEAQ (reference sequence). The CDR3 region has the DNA TGTGCCAGCAGCCCCCGGACAGGGGACACCGGGGAGCTGTTTTTT. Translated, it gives CASSPRTGDTGELFF.

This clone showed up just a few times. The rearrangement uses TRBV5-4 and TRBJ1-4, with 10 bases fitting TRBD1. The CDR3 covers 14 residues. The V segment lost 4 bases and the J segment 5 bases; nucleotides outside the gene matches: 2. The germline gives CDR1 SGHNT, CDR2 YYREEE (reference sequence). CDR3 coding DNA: TGTGCCAGCAGCCTGGGACAGGGGAATGAAAAACTGTTTTTT. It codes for CASSLGQGNEKLFF.

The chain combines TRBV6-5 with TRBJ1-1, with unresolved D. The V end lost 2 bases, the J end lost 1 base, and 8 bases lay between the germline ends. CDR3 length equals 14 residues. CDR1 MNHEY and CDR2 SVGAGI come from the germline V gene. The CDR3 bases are TGTGCCAGCAGTTACGGTCAAGCGAACACTGAAGCTTTCTTT. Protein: CASSYGQANTEAFF.

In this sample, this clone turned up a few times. CDR3 protein: CASGKNSYGYTF. The CDR3 region has the DNA TGTGCCAGCGGAAAAAACAGCTATGGCTACACCTTC. The gene calls are TRBV2 and TRBJ1-2, with unresolved D. CDR3 length: 12 residues. V gave up 8 bases and J gave up 4 bases, with 11 bases separating them. CDR1 is SNHLY and CDR2 is FYNNEI in the germline V gene.

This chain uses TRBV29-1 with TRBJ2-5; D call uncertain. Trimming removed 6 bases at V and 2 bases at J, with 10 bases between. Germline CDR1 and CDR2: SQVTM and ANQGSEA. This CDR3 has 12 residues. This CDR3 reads CSVANKQETQYF. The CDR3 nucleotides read TGCAGCGTGGCAAACAAGCAAGAGACCCAGTACTTC.

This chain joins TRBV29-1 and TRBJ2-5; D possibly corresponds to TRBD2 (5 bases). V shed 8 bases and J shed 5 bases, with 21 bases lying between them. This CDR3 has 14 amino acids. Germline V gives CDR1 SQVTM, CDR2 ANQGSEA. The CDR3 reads CSFRLRVYGETQYF. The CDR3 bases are TGCAGCTTTAGGCTGAGGGTTTACGGGGAGACCCAGTACTTC.

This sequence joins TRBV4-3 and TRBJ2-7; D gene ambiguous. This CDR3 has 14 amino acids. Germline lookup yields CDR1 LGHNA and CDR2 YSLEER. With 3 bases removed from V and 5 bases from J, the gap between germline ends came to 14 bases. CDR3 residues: CASSQNRFSDEQYF. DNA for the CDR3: TGCGCCAGCAGCCAGAACCGGTTTAGTGACGAGCAGTACTTC.

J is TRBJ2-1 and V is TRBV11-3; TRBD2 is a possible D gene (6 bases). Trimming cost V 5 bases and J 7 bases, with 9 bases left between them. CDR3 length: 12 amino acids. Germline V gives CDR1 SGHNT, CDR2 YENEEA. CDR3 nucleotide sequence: TGTGCCAGCAGCGTCGGGGGAAATGAGCAGTTCTTC. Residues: CASSVGGNEQFF.

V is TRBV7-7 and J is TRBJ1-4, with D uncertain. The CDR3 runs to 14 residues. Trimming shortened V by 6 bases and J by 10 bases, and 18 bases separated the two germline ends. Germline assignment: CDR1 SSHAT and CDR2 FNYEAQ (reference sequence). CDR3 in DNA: TGTGCCAGCAGTCACCCGTCCCGCCCGGGAAAACTGTTTTTT. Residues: CASSHPSRPGKLFF.

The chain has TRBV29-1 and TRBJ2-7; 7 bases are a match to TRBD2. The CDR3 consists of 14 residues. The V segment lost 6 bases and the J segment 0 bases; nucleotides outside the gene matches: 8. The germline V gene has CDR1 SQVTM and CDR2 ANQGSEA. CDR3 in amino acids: CSVPREGSSYEQYF. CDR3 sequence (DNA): TGCAGCGTCCCTAGGGAGGGGAGCTCCTACGAGCAGTACTTC.

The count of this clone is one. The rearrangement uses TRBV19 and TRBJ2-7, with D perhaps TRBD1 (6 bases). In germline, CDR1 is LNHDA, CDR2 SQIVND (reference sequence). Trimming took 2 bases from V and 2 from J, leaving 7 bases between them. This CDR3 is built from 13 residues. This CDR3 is CASSITGTYEQYF. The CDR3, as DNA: TGTGCCAGTAGTATAACAGGGACCTACGAGCAGTACTTC. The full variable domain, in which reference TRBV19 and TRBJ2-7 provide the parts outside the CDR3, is DGGITQSPKYLFRKEGQNVTLSCEQNLNHDAMYWYRQDPGQGLRLIYYSQIVNDFQKGDIAEGYSVSREKKESFPLTVTSAQKNPTAFYLCASSITGTYEQYFGPGTRLTVT.

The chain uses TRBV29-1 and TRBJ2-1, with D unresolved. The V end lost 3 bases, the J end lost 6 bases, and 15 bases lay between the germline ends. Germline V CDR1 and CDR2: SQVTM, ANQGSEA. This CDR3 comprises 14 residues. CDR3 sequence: CSVDPSFQANEQFF. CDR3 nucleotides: TGCAGCGTTGATCCTTCCTTTCAAGCCAATGAGCAGTTCTTC.

CDR3 coding DNA: TGCGCCAGCAGCCCAGGACAGGGGGCGACCGATGAGCAGTTCTTC. Translated: CASSPGQGATDEQFF. The chain carries TRBV4-3 and TRBJ2-1; 11 positions match TRBD1. V shed 4 bases, J shed 8 bases, and the junction held 7 bases outside the gene matches. This CDR3 region has 15 residues. Germline V lookup: CDR1 LGHNA, CDR2 YSLEER.

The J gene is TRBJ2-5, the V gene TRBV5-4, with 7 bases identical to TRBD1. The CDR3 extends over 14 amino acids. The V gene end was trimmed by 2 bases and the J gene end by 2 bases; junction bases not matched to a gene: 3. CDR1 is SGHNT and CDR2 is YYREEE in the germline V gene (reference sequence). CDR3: CASSFSDRQETQYF. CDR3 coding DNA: TGTGCCAGCAGCTTTTCGGACAGGCAAGAGACCCAGTACTTC.

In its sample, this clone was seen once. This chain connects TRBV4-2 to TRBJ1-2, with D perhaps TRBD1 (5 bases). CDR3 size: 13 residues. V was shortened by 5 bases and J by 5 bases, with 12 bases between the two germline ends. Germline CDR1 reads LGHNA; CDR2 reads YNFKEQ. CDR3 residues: CASSGGGLYGYTF. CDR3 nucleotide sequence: TGTGCCAGCAGCGGGGGGGGTTTATATGGCTACACCTTC.

The CDR3, as DNA: TGTGCCAGCAGCCCGGGACGGGGGTACACTGAAGCTTTCTTT. This codes for CASSPGRGYTEAFF. The chain joins TRBV5-5 to TRBJ1-1; D perhaps matches TRBD1 (5 bases). V dropped 4 bases and J dropped 3 bases, with 13 bases sitting between them. Germline CDR1 is SGHKS and CDR2 is YYEKEE (reference sequence). The CDR3 totals 14 residues. Combining the CDR3 with reference TRBV5-5 and TRBJ1-1 gives the whole variable domain DAGVTQSPTHLIKTRGQQVTLRCSPISGHKSVSWYQQVLGQGPQFIFQYYEKEERGRGNFPDRFSARQFPNYSSELNVNALLLGDSALYLCASSPGRGYTEAFFGQGTRLTVV.

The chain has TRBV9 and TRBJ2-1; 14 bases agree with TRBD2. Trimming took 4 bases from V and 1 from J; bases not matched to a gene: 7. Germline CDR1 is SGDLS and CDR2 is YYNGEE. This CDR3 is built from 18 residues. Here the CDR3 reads CASSFRLAGGRSYNEQFF. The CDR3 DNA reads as TGTGCCAGCAGCTTCAGACTAGCGGGGGGGCGTTCCTACAATGAGCAGTTCTTC.

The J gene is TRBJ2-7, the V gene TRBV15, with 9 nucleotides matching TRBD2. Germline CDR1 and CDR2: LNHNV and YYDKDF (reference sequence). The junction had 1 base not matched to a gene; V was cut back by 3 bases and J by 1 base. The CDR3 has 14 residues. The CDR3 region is CATSRTSGSYEQYF. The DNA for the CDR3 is TGTGCCACCAGCAGGACTAGCGGTTCCTACGAGCAGTACTTC.

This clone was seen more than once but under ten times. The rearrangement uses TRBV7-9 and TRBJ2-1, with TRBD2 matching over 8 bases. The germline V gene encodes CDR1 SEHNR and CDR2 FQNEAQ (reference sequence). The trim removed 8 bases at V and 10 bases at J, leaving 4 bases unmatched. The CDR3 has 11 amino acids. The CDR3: CASAREGEQFF. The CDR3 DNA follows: TGTGCCAGCGCTCGGGAGGGGGAGCAGTTCTTC.

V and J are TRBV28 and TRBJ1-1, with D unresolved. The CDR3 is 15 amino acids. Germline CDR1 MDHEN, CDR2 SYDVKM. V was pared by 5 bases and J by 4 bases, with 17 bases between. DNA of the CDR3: TGTGCCAGCAGTCCAAACATCCGGAGGACCACTGAAGCTTTCTTT. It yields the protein CASSPNIRRTTEAFF.

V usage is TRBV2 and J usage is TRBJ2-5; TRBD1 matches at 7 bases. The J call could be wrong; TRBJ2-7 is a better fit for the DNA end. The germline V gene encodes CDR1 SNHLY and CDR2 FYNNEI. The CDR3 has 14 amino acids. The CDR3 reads CASSPNRGAYEQYF. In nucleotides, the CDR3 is TGTGCCAGCAGTCCTAACAGGGGCGCCTACGAGCAGTACTTC.

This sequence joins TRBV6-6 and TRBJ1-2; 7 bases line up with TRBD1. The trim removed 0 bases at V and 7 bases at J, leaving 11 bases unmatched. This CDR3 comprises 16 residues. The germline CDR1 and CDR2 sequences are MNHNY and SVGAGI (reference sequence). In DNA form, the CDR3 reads TGTGCCAGCAGTTACTCGGACAGGTCAGACCCGAGTGGCTACACCTTC. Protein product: CASSYSDRSDPSGYTF.

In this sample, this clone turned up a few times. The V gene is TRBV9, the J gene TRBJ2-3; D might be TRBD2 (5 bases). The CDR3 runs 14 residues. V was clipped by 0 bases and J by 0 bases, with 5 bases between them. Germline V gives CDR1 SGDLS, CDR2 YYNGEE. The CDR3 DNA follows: TGTGCCAGCAGCGTAGGAGGGAGCACAGATACGCAGTATTTT. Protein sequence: CASSVGGSTDTQYF.

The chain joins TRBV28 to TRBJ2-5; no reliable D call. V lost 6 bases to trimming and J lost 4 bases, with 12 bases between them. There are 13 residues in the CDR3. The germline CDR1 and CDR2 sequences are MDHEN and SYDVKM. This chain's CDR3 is CASSPPRLETQYF. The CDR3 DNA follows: TGTGCCAGCAGCCCCCCTAGATTAGAGACCCAGTACTTC.

CDR3 sequence reads: CASTTGPTDTQYF. DNA for the CDR3: TGTGCCAGCACTACAGGGCCCACAGATACGCAGTATTTT. The chain employs TRBV2 and TRBJ2-3; possible D gene TRBD1, 6 bases. V shed 7 bases and J shed 2 bases, with 10 bases lying between them. In germline, CDR1 is SNHLY, CDR2 FYNNEI. This CDR3 comprises 13 residues.